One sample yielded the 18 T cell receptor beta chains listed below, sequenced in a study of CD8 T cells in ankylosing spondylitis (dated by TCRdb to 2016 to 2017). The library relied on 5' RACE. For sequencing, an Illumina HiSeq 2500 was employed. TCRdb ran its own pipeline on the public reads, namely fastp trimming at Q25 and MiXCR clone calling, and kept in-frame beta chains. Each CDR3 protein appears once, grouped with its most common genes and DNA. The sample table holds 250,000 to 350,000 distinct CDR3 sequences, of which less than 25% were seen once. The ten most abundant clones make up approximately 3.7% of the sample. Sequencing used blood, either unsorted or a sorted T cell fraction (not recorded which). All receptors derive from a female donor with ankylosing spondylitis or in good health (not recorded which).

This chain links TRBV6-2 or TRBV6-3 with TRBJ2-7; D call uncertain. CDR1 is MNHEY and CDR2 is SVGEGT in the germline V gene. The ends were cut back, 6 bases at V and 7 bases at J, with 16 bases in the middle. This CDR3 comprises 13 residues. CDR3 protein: CASSKPPVGEQYF. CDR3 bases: TGTGCCAGCAGCAAACCTCCCGTCGGGGAGCAGTACTTC.

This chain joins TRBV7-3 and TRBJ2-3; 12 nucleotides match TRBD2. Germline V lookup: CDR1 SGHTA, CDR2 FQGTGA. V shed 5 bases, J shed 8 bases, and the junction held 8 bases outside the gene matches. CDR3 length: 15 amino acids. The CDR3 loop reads CASSAGLAGLGTQYF. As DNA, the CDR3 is TGTGCCAGCAGCGCAGGACTAGCGGGGCTGGGTACGCAGTATTTT.

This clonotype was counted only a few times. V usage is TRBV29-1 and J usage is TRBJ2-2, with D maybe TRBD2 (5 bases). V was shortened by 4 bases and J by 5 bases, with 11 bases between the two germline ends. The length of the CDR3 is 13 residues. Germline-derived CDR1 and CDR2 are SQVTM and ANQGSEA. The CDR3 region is CSVASGLTGELFF. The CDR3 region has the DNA TGCAGCGTTGCAAGCGGCCTTACCGGGGAGCTGTTTTTT.

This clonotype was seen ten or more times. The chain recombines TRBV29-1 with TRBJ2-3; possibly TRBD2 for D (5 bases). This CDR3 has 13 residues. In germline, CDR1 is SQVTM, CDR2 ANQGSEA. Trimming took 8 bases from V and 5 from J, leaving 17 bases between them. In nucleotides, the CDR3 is TGCAGCCCTGAGGGCCCACTAGGAGATACGCAGTATTTT. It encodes CSPEGPLGDTQYF.

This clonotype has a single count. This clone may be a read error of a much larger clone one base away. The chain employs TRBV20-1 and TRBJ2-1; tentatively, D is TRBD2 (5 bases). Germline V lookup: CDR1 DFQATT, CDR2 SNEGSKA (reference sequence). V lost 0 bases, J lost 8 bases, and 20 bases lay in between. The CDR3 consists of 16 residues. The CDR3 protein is CSARDPLGSLRDEQFF. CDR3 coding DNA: TGCAGTGCTAGAGATCCTCTAGGGAGCCTAAGGGATGAGCAGTTCTTC.

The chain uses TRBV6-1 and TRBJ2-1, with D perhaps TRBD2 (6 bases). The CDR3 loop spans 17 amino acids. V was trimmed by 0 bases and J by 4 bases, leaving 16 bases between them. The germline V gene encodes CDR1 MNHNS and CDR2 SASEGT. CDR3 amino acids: CASSEAGVAEPYNEQFF. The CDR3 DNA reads TGTGCCAGCAGTGAAGCGGGGGTAGCGGAGCCGTACAATGAGCAGTTCTTC.

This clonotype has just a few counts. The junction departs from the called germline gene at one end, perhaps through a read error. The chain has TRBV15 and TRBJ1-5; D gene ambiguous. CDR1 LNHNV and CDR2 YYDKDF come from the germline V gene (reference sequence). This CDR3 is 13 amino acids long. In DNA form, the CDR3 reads TGTGCCACCAGTAGAGATCTATATCAGCCCCAGCATTTT. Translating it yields CATSRDLYQPQHF.

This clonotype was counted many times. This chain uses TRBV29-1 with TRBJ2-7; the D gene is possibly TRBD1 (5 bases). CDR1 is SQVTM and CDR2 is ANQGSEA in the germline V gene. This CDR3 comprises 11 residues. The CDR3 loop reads CSAERGAGQYF. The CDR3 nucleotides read TGCAGTGCAGAAAGGGGCGCCGGGCAGTACTTC.

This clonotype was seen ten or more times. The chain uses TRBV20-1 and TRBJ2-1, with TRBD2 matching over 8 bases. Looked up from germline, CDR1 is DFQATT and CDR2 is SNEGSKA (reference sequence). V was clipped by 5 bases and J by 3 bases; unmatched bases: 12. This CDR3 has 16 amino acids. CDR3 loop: CSAEPGGRPNYNEQFF. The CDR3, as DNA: TGCAGTGCTGAACCGGGCGGGAGGCCCAACTACAATGAGCAGTTCTTC.

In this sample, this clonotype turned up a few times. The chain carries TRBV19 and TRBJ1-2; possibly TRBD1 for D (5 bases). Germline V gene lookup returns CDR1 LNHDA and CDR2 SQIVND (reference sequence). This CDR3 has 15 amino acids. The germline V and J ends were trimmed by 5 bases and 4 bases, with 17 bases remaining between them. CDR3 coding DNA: TGTGCCAGTAGTCCCTTGGACACCTGGATCTATGGCTACACCTTC. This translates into CASSPLDTWIYGYTF.

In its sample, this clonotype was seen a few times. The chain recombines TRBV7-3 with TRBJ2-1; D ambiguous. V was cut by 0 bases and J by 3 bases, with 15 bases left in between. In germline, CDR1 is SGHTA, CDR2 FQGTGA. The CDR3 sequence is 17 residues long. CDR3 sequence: CASSLTTSWANYNEQFF. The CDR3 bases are TGTGCCAGCAGCTTAACGACATCGTGGGCGAACTACAATGAGCAGTTCTTC.

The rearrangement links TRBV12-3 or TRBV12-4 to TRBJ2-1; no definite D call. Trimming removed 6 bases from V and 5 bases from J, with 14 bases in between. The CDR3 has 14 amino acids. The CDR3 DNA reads TGTGCCAGCAGATCCACGCAGTCCGACAATGAGCAGTTCTTC. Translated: CASRSTQSDNEQFF.

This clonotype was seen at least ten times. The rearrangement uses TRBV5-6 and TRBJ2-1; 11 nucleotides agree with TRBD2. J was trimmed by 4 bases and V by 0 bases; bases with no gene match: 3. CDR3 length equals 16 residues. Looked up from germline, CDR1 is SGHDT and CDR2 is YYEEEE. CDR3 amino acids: CASSLALAGGYNEQFF. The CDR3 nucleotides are TGTGCCAGCAGCTTGGCCTTAGCGGGAGGGTACAATGAGCAGTTCTTC.

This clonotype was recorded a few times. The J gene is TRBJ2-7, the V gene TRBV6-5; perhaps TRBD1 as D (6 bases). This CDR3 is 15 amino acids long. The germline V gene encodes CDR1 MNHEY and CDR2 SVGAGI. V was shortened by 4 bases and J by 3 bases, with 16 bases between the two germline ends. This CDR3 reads CASSFSWGQNYEQYF. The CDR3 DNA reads TGTGCCAGCAGTTTCTCTTGGGGGCAGAACTACGAGCAGTACTTC.

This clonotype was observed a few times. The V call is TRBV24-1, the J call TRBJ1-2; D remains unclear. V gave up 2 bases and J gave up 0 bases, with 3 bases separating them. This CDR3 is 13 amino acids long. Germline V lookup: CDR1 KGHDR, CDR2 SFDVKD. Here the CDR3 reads CATSDSTNYGYTF. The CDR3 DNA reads TGTGCCACCAGTGATTCGACTAACTATGGCTACACCTTC.

CDR3 residues: CASSQVSTEAFF. In DNA, the CDR3 is TGTGCCAGCAGCCAAGTCAGCACTGAAGCTTTCTTT. The chain is built from TRBV3-1 and TRBJ1-1, with no clear D. CDR3 length equals 12 residues. V was trimmed by 1 base and J by 4 bases, leaving 4 bases between them. Germline V gene lookup returns CDR1 LGHDT and CDR2 YNNKEL (reference sequence).

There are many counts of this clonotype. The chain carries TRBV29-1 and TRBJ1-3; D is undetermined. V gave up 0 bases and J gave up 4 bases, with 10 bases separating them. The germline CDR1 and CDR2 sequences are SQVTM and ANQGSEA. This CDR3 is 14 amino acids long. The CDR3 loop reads CSVEEGSHGNTIYF. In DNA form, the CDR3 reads TGCAGCGTTGAAGAGGGGAGCCACGGAAACACCATATATTTT. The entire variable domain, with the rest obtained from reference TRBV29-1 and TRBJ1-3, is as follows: SAVISQKPSRDICQRGTSLTIQCQVDSQVTMMFWYRQQPGQSLTLIATANQGSEATYESGFVIDKFPISRPNLTFSTLTVSNMSPEDSSIYLCSVEEGSHGNTIYFGEGSWLTVV.

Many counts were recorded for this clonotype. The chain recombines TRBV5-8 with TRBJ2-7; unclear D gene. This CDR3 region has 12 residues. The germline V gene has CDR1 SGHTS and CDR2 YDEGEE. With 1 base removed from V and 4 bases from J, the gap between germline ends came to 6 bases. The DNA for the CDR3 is TGTGCCAGCAGCTTGCTGAAGTACGAGCAGTACTTC. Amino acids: CASSLLKYEQYF.